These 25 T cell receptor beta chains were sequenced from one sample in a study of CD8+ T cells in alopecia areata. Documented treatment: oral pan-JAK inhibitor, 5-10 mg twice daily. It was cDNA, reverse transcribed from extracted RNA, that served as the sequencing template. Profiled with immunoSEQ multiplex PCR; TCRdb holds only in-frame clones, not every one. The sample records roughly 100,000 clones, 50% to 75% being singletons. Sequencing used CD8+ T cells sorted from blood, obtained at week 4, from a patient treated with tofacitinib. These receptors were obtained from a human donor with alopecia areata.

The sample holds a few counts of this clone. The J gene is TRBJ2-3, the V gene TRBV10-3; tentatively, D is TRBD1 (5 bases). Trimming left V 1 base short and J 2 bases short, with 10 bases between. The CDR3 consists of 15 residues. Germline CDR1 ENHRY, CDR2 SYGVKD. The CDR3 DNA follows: TGTGCCATCAGTGAGTACGACAGAGACACAGATACGCAGTATTTT. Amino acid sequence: CAISEYDRDTDTQYF.

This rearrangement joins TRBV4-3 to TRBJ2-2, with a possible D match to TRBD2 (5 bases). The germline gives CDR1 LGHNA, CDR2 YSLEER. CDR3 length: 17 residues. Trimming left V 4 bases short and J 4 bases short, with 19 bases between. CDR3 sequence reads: CASSPWVAGPGTGELFF. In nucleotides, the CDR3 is TGCGCCAGCAGCCCCTGGGTTGCGGGTCCCGGCACCGGGGAGCTGTTTTTT.

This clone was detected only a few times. CDR3 in amino acids: CAWSGPPSGFQAKNIQYF. The CDR3 coding sequence is TGTGCCTGGAGTGGCCCACCGTCCGGGTTCCAAGCCAAAAACATTCAGTACTTC. This chain links TRBV30 with TRBJ2-4; D is undetermined. Germline CDR1 GTSNPN, CDR2 SVGIG (reference sequence). Trimming cost V 1 base and J 0 bases, with 19 bases left between them. The CDR3 sequence is 18 residues long.

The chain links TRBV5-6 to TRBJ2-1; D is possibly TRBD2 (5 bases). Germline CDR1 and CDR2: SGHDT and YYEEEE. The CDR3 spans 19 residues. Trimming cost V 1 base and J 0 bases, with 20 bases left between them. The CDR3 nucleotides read TGTGCCAGCAGCTTGATGTTGGCCTCCGGGGATGGCTCCTACAATGAGCAGTTCTTC. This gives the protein CASSLMLASGDGSYNEQFF. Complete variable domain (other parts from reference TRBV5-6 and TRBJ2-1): DAGVTQSPTHLIKTRGQQVTLRCSPKSGHDTVSWYQQALGQGPQFIFQYYEEEERQRGNFPDRFSGHQFPNYSSELNVNALLLGDSALYLCASSLMLASGDGSYNEQFFGPGTRLTVL.

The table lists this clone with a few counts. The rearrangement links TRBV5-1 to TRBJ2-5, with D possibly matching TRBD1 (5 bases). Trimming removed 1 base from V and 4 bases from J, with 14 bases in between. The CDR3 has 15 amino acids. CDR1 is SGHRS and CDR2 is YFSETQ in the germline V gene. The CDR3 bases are TGCGCCAGCAGCTTGTTTACAGGCTGGGTAGAGACCCAGTACTTC. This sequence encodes CASSLFTGWVETQYF. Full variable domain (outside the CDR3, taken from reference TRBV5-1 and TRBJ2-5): KAGVTQTPRYLIKTRGQQVTLSCSPISGHRSVSWYQQTPGQGLQFLFEYFSETQRNKGNFPGRFSGRQFSNSRSEMNVSTLELGDSALYLCASSLFTGWVETQYFGPGTRLLVL.

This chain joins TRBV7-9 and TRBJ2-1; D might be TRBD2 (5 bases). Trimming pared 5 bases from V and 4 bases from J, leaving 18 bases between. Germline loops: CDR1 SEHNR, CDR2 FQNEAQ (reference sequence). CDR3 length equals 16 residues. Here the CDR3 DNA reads TGTGCCAGCAGCCCCCCCGTAGGAGGAGCTTACAATGAGCAGTTCTTC. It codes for CASSPPVGGAYNEQFF.

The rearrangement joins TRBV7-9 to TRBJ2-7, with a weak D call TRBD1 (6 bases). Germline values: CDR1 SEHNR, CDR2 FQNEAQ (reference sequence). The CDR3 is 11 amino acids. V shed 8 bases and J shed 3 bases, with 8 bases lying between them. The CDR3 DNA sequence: TGTGCCAGCTGGACAGACTACGAGCAGTACTTC. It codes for CASWTDYEQYF.

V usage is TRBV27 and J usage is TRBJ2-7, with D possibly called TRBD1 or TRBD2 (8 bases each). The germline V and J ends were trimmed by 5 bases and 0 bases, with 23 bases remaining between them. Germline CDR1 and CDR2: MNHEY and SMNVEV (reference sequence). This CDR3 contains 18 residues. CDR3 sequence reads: CASSRTGPSGGSSYEQYF. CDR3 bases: TGTGCCAGCAGTCGGACAGGGCCGAGCGGGGGAAGCTCCTACGAGCAGTACTTC.

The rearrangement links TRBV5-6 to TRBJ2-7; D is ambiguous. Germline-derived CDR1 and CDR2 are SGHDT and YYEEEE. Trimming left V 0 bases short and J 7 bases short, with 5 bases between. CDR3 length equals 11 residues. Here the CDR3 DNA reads TGTGCCAGCAGCTTGGCTATGGAGCAGTACTTC. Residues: CASSLAMEQYF.

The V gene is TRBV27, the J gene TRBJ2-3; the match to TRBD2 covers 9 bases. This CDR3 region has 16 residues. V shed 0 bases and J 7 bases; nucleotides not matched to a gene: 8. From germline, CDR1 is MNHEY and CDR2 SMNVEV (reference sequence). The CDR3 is CASSLSGGRAANTQYF. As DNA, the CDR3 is TGTGCCAGCAGTTTATCTGGCGGGAGGGCCGCGAATACGCAGTATTTT.

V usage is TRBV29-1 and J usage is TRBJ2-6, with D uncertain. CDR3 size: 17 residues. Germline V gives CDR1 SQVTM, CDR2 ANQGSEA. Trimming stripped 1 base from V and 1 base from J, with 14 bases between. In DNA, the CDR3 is TGCAGCGTTGAAGCATCCCAGATAACGTCTGGGGCCAACGTCCTGACTTTC. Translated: CSVEASQITSGANVLTF.

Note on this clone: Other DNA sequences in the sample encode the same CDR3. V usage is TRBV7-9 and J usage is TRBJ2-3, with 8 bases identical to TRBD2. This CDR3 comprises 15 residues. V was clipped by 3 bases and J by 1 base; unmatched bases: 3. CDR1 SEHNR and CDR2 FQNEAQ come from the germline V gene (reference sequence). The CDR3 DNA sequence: TGTGCCAGCAGCTTTCCGACTAGCGGCACAGATACGCAGTATTTT. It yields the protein CASSFPTSGTDTQYF. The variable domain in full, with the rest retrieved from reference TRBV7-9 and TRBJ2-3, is DTGVSQNPRHKITKRGQNVTFRCDPISEHNRLYWYRQTLGQGPEFLTYFQNEAQLEKSRLLSDRFSAERPKGSFSTLEIQRTEQGDSAMYLCASSFPTSGTDTQYFGPGTRLTVL.

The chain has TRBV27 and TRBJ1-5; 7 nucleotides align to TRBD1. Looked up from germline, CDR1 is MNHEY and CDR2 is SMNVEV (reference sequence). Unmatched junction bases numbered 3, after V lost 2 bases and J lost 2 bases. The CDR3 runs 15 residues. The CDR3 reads CASSLKGGGNQPQHF. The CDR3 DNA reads TGTGCCAGCAGTTTAAAAGGGGGCGGCAATCAGCCCCAGCATTTT.

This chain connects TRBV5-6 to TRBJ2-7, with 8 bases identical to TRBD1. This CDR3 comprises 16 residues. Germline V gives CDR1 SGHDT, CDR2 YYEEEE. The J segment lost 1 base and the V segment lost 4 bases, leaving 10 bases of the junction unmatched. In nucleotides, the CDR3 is TGTGCCAGCAGCCTGGGCGCTACAGGGGGTTCCTACGAGCAGTACTTC. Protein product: CASSLGATGGSYEQYF.

DNA for the CDR3: TGTGCCATCAGTGAGTCGGGGGCCTACGAGCAGTACTTC. Residues: CAISESGAYEQYF. This chain uses TRBV10-3 with TRBJ2-7, with D perhaps assigned TRBD1 or TRBD2 (5 bases each). Trimming removed 0 bases at V and 2 bases at J, with 5 bases between. Germline V gene lookup returns CDR1 ENHRY and CDR2 SYGVKD. The CDR3 loop spans 13 amino acids.

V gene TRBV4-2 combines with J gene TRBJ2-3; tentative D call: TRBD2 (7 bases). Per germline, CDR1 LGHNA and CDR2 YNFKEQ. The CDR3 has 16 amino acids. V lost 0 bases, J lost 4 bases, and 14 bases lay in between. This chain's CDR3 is CASSQDEGGPSDTQYF. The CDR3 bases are TGTGCCAGCAGCCAAGATGAGGGGGGGCCATCAGATACGCAGTATTTT.

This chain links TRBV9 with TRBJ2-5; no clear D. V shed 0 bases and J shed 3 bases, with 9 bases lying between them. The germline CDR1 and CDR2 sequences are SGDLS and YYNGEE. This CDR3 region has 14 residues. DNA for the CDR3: TGTGCCAGCAGCGTAGGGTTCGGAGAAGAGACCCAGTACTTC. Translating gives CASSVGFGEETQYF.

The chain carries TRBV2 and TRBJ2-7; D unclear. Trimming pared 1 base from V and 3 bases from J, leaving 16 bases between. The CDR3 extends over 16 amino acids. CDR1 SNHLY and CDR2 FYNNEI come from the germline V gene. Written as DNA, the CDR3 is TGTGCCAGCAGTGAAGTTCCCTATGTCGGTAACTACGAGCAGTACTTC. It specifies CASSEVPYVGNYEQYF.

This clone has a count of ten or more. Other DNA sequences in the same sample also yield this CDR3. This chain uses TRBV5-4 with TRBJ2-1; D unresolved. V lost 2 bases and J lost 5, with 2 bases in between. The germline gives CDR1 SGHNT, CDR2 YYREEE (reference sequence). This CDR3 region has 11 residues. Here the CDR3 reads CASSLNNEQFF. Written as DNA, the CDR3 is TGTGCCAGCAGCTTAAACAATGAGCAGTTCTTC.

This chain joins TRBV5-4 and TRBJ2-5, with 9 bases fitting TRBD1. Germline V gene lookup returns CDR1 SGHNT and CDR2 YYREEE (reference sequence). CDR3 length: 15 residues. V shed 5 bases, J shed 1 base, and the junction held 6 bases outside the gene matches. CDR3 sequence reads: CASRAGQGLQETQYF. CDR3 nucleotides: TGTGCCAGCAGAGCGGGACAGGGTCTCCAAGAGACCCAGTACTTC.

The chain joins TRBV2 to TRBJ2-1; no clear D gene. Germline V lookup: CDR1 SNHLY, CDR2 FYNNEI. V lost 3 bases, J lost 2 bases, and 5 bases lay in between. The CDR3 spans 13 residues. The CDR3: CASSDQPYNEQFF. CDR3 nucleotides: TGTGCCAGCAGTGATCAACCCTACAATGAGCAGTTCTTC.

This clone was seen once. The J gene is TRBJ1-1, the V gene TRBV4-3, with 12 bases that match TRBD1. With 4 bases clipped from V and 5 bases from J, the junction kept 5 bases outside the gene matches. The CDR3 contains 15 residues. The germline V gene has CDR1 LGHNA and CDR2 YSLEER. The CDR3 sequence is CASSPGTGGETEAFF. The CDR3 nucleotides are TGCGCCAGCAGCCCTGGGACAGGGGGCGAAACTGAAGCTTTCTTT.

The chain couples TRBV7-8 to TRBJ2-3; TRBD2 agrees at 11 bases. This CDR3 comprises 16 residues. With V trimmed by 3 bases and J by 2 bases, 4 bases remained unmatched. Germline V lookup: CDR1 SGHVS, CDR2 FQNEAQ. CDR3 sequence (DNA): TGTGCCAGCAGCTTTATTAGCGGGAGGGACACAGATACGCAGTATTTT. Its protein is CASSFISGRDTDTQYF.

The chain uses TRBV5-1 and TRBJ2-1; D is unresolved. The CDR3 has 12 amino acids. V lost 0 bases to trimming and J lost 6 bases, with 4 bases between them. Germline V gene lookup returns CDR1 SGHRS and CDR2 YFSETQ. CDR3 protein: CASSLASNEQFF. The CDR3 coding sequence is TGCGCCAGCAGCTTGGCATCCAATGAGCAGTTCTTC.

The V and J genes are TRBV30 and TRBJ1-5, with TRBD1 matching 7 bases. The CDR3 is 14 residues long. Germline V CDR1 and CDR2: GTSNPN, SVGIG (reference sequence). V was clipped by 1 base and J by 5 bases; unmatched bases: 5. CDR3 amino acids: CAWSGQGIDQPQHF. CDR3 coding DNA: TGTGCCTGGAGTGGACAGGGAATCGATCAGCCCCAGCATTTT.